A single sample gave rise to the 4 T cell receptor beta chains below, sequenced in a study of blood T cells in healthy people across ages. Next came a second PCR, run for about 6 to 11 cycles, which used a sample-barcoded 5' primer along with a J-beta primer mix. TCRdb passed the 5' RACE reads through MiXCR, listing each CDR3 protein once. The top ten clones hold roughly 3.9% of a sample with under 800,000 distinct CDR3 sequences, around a fifth of them seen once. Sequencing was performed on blood. The source is a man in his 70s in good health.

The chain is built from TRBV3-1 and TRBJ1-4; the D gene is possibly TRBD1 (5 bases). The germline V and J ends were trimmed by 3 bases and 5 bases, with 7 bases remaining between them. CDR3 length: 13 amino acids. Germline assignment: CDR1 LGHDT and CDR2 YNNKEL (reference sequence). CDR3 sequence: CASSHRGNEKLFF. CDR3 sequence (DNA): TGTGCCAGCAGCCATCGGGGCAATGAAAAACTGTTTTTT.

This clonotype was counted between two and nine times. The gene calls are TRBV15 and TRBJ2-5; tentatively, D is TRBD1 or TRBD2 (5 bases each). With 0 bases removed from V and 2 bases from J, the gap between germline ends came to 10 bases. The CDR3 consists of 15 residues. Germline loops: CDR1 LNHNV, CDR2 YYDKDF (reference sequence). The CDR3 reads CATSREGTIQETQYF. CDR3 DNA: TGTGCCACCAGCAGAGAGGGGACCATACAAGAGACCCAGTACTTC.

The gene calls are TRBV20-1 and TRBJ2-2; D call uncertain. Trimming shortened V by 1 base and J by 2 bases, and 14 bases separated the two germline ends. This CDR3 contains 16 residues. Germline V gene sequence: CDR1 DFQATT, CDR2 SNEGSKA (reference sequence). Here the CDR3 DNA reads TGCAGTGCTAGAGGCCCCCATAACTTTAACACCGGGGAGCTGTTTTTT. It yields the protein CSARGPHNFNTGELFF.

This rearrangement joins TRBV28 to TRBJ2-3, with D tentatively TRBD2 (6 bases). Per the germline V gene, CDR1 is MDHEN and CDR2 is SYDVKM. Trimming took off 5 bases at V and 2 bases at J, with 26 bases between the two ends. This CDR3 spans 19 amino acids. CDR3 loop: CASSRALGLQEGDTDTQYF. The CDR3 DNA is TGTGCCAGCAGTAGGGCTTTGGGGCTACAGGAGGGAGACACAGATACGCAGTATTTT.